Below are 10 T cell receptor beta chains sequenced from a single sample in a study of cytomegalovirus exposure and HLA in healthy donors. It was with 60 Vbeta and 13 Jbeta primers that the PCR ran. Only in-frame clones appear in the TCRdb table, and some are missing; sequencing was by immunoSEQ multiplex PCR. The sample comprises about 190,000 clones, 60% to 80% of which are singletons, and around 2.2% rests with the top ten. The source material was PBMCs. Receptor source: a woman in her 30s in good health and CMV-seropositive.

The genes are TRBV4-3 and TRBJ2-7; no definite D call. V was pared by 2 bases and J by 3 bases, with 17 bases between. The CDR3 consists of 16 residues. From germline, CDR1 is LGHNA and CDR2 YSLEER. Written as DNA, the CDR3 is TGCGCCAGCAGCCAATCTCCCTCCAACACCCACTACGAGCAGTACTTC. As protein: CASSQSPSNTHYEQYF.

The chain uses TRBV28 and TRBJ1-2; TRBD1 matches at 7 bases. CDR1 is MDHEN and CDR2 is SYDVKM in the germline V gene. This CDR3 contains 15 residues. Trimming at V came to 3 bases and at J to 3 bases, leaving 7 bases not matched to a gene. As DNA, the CDR3 is TGTGCCAGCAGTTTGGGGACAGTGGGTGACTATGGCTACACCTTC. This encodes CASSLGTVGDYGYTF.

This chain connects TRBV5-6 to TRBJ2-7; 14 nucleotides match TRBD2. CDR1 and CDR2 from the germline V gene are SGHDT and YYEEEE. The CDR3 is made up of 16 amino acids. The V and J ends lost 3 bases and 9 bases, in that order; junction bases with no gene match: 11. CDR3 residues: CASSSLSGLAGAVQYF. The CDR3 DNA follows: TGTGCCAGCAGCTCTCTCTCGGGACTAGCGGGAGCAGTGCAGTACTTC.

This clone was seen a few times. The rearrangement uses TRBV19 and TRBJ1-5; a possible D gene is TRBD1 (6 bases). Per the germline V gene, CDR1 is LNHDA and CDR2 is SQIVND (reference sequence). V lost 5 bases and J lost 0, with 23 bases in between. CDR3 length equals 19 residues. CDR3 DNA sequence: TGTGCCAGTAGTTCCCGCAACCTCAAACAGGGTTATAGCAATCAGCCCCAGCATTTT. Its translation: CASSSRNLKQGYSNQPQHF.

V and J are TRBV6-5 and TRBJ1-1; TRBD1 aligns across 7 bases. Trimming removed 7 bases from V and 4 bases from J; junction bases left unmatched: 9. The CDR3 contains 14 residues. CDR1 is MNHEY, CDR2 SVGAGI, per germline. CDR3 bases: TGTGCCAGCATCCAACAGGGGCAGGTCACTGAAGCTTTCTTT. This sequence encodes CASIQQGQVTEAFF.

This clone was seen a handful of times. This chain joins TRBV30 and TRBJ1-2; the match to TRBD1 covers 10 bases. The CDR3 covers 15 residues. The germline V gene has CDR1 GTSNPN and CDR2 SVGIG (reference sequence). The J segment lost 4 bases and the V segment lost 0 bases, leaving 5 bases of the junction unmatched. The CDR3 DNA is TGTGCCTGGAGTGTCCCGGGACAGGGGACCTATGGCTACACCTTC. This codes for CAWSVPGQGTYGYTF.

V is TRBV28 and J is TRBJ2-7, with TRBD1 identical over 8 bases. Germline values: CDR1 MDHEN, CDR2 SYDVKM. The CDR3 contains 15 residues. Trimming at V came to 2 bases and at J to 4 bases, leaving 7 bases not matched to a gene. As DNA, the CDR3 is TGTGCCAGCAGTTTACCAGGGGGCGGGCGGTACGAGCAGTACTTC. Translated: CASSLPGGGRYEQYF.

V gene TRBV7-9 combines with J gene TRBJ2-7, with 9 bases fitting TRBD1. The CDR3 runs to 15 residues. CDR1 and CDR2 from the germline V gene are SEHNR and FQNEAQ (reference sequence). The junction had 12 bases not matched to a gene; V was cut back by 6 bases and J by 6 bases. The CDR3 loop reads CASSPDRTGAGEQYF. CDR3 DNA sequence: TGTGCCAGCAGTCCTGACCGGACAGGGGCAGGCGAGCAGTACTTC.

This clone appeared a few times. This chain links TRBV19 with TRBJ2-4; no firm D call. The V gene lost 1 base and the J gene lost 4 bases, with 8 bases spanning the gap. The CDR3 has 14 residues. The germline gives CDR1 LNHDA, CDR2 SQIVND (reference sequence). The DNA for the CDR3 is TGTGCCAGTAGTATAGGATCCAGAAAAAACATTCAGTACTTC. The encoded protein is CASSIGSRKNIQYF.

This sequence joins TRBV21-1 and TRBJ2-5; the DNA was not used to check the table's D call, TRBD1. TRBV21-1 represents a pseudogene. This CDR3 region has 15 residues. CDR3 in amino acids: CASSAGTGKAETQYF. CDR3 bases: TGTGCCAGCAGCGCCGGGACAGGGAAGGCCGAGACCCAGTACTTC.